These 20 T cell receptor beta chains were all obtained from the same sample, sequenced in a study of cytomegalovirus exposure and HLA in healthy donors. 60 Vbeta and 13 Jbeta primers were used in PCR. TCRdb's table, derived via immunoSEQ multiplex PCR, lists solely in-frame clones and lacks some. The repertoire has approximately 120,000 clones, around 70% of them found once; the top ten carry under 6.5%. The sample was PBMCs. These receptors all stem from a woman in her 70s in good health and CMV-seropositive.

This clone was observed a handful of times. V gene TRBV29-1 combines with J gene TRBJ1-1, with 7 bases identical to TRBD1. Germline V gives CDR1 SQVTM, CDR2 ANQGSEA. This CDR3 region has 13 residues. J lost 0 bases, V lost 4 bases, and 2 bases had no gene match. Here the CDR3 DNA reads TGCAGCGTTGCAGGGACAGTGAACACTGAAGCTTTCTTT. This translates into CSVAGTVNTEAFF.

J is TRBJ1-2 and V is TRBV19; D gene unclear. This CDR3 is 17 amino acids long. In germline, CDR1 is LNHDA, CDR2 SQIVND (reference sequence). The V end lost 1 base, the J end lost 7 bases, and 22 bases lay between the germline ends. The CDR3, as DNA: TGTGCCAGTAGTATAGGCCCGATCCCCGTTGGGCGGGGTGGCTACACCTTC. It yields the protein CASSIGPIPVGRGGYTF.

This chain connects TRBV7-8 to TRBJ2-5, with D hard to call. CDR1 is SGHVS, CDR2 FQNEAQ, per germline. The length of the CDR3 is 13 residues. V was clipped by 1 base and J by 4 bases, with 7 bases between them. DNA of the CDR3: TGTGCCAGCAGCTTAGTCACGGTAGAGACCCAGTACTTC. It yields the protein CASSLVTVETQYF.

The chain joins TRBV27 to TRBJ1-3; D is undetermined. The V end lost 5 bases, the J end lost 1 base, and 12 bases lay between the germline ends. The CDR3 is 15 amino acids. Germline values: CDR1 MNHEY, CDR2 SMNVEV (reference sequence). Here the CDR3 DNA reads TGTGCCAGCAGTGAGTTTTCGGGATCTGGAAACACCATATATTTT. Translated, it gives CASSEFSGSGNTIYF.

The chain joins TRBV30 to TRBJ2-2, with D tentatively TRBD2 (5 bases). The V end was cut by 4 bases, the J end by 6 bases, with 15 bases between. Germline loops: CDR1 GTSNPN, CDR2 SVGIG (reference sequence). CDR3 length equals 14 residues. Here the CDR3 reads CAWNEGQFAGELFF. The CDR3, as DNA: TGTGCCTGGAACGAGGGCCAATTCGCCGGGGAGCTGTTTTTT. Supplemented by reference TRBV30 and TRBJ2-2, the full variable domain reads SQTIHQWPATLVQPVGSPLSLECTVEGTSNPNLYWYRQAAGRGLQLLFYSVGIGQISSEVPQNLSASRPQDRQFILSSKKLLLSDSGFYLCAWNEGQFAGELFFGEGSRLTVL.

The rearrangement joins TRBV6-1 to TRBJ2-7; 7 positions match TRBD1. Germline CDR1 MNHNS, CDR2 SASEGT. Trimming removed 2 bases from V and 7 bases from J; junction bases left unmatched: 8. The CDR3 sequence is 14 residues long. The CDR3 protein is CASSERGPVDEQYF. The CDR3 coding sequence is TGTGCCAGCAGTGAAAGGGGGCCTGTTGATGAGCAGTACTTC.

This clone was observed a single time. CDR3 protein: CASSYLGQGGSPLHF. The DNA of the CDR3 is TGTGCCAGCAGTTACCTCGGACAGGGCGGTTCACCCCTCCACTTT. V usage is TRBV6-5 and J usage is TRBJ1-6; 8 bases agree with TRBD1. With 2 bases clipped from V and 9 bases from J, the junction kept 6 bases outside the gene matches. The V gene's germline CDR1 is MNHEY and CDR2 SVGAGI. The CDR3 spans 15 residues.

This chain uses TRBV4-3 with TRBJ2-7, with a tentative D call TRBD2 (5 bases). This CDR3 comprises 15 residues. In germline, CDR1 is LGHNA, CDR2 YSLEER. V lost 1 base and J 1 base, leaving 11 bases between the germline ends. DNA for the CDR3: TGCGCCAGCAGCCAAGGCTACCCGGGATCCTACGAGCAGTACTTC. Translated: CASSQGYPGSYEQYF.

This clone was counted a few times. DNA for the CDR3: TGTGCCAGCAGTGACCTTGGGACAGGCAAGAGTGAAAAACTGTTTTTT. It is translated as CASSDLGTGKSEKLFF. This chain joins TRBV6-1 and TRBJ1-4; 8 bases align to TRBD1. Germline trimming cut 3 bases from V and 7 bases from J; bases unmatched to any gene: 10. The CDR3 is made up of 16 amino acids. The germline gives CDR1 MNHNS, CDR2 SASEGT.

This chain joins TRBV30 and TRBJ1-5; 7 positions agree with TRBD1. The length of the CDR3 is 14 residues. V lost 2 bases to trimming and J lost 3 bases; unmatched junction nucleotides: 4. Germline V gene lookup returns CDR1 GTSNPN and CDR2 SVGIG (reference sequence). CDR3 in DNA: TGTGCCTGGAGTAGGACAGGAGACAATCAGCCCCAGCATTTT. Its translation: CAWSRTGDNQPQHF.

On this clone: The same CDR3 arises from other DNA sequences in this sample as well. The rearrangement joins TRBV25-1 to TRBJ1-6, with 9 positions matching TRBD1. This CDR3 contains 13 residues. Losses at the gene ends were 6 bases for V and 7 bases for J; bases not matched to a gene: 1. The germline V gene encodes CDR1 MGHDK and CDR2 SYGVNS. The DNA for the CDR3 is TGTGCCAGCAGAGGACAGGGGAATTCACCCCTCCACTTT. The encoded protein is CASRGQGNSPLHF.

This clone was picked up a small number of times. V and J are TRBV5-1 and TRBJ1-1; no reliable D call. The V gene lost 1 base and the J gene lost 1 base, with 8 bases spanning the gap. CDR1 is SGHRS and CDR2 is YFSETQ in the germline V gene. The CDR3 is made up of 14 amino acids. The CDR3 nucleotides are TGCGCCAGCAGCTTGTCTTACGGGAACACTGAAGCTTTCTTT. It codes for CASSLSYGNTEAFF.

This rearrangement joins TRBV29-1 to TRBJ2-5, with 7 bases identical to TRBD2. This CDR3 comprises 14 residues. Germline V gene sequence: CDR1 SQVTM, CDR2 ANQGSEA. J gave up 1 base and V 3 bases, and 5 bases lay outside the gene matches. The CDR3 spells CSVERLAAQETQYF. As DNA, the CDR3 is TGCAGCGTTGAGAGGCTAGCGGCCCAAGAGACCCAGTACTTC.

The chain is built from TRBV11-2 and TRBJ1-1; possibly TRBD1 for D (6 bases). The germline gives CDR1 SGHAT, CDR2 FQNNGV. V shed 1 base and J shed 8 bases, with 8 bases lying between them. CDR3 length equals 12 residues. In DNA form, the CDR3 reads TGTGCCAGCAGCTTAGGGCAGGGGGAAGCTTTCTTT. Translating gives CASSLGQGEAFF.

The chain recombines TRBV30 with TRBJ2-5, with TRBD1 matching over 7 bases. The J call may be faulty, since TRBJ2-7 better matches the DNA end. CDR3 length: 14 amino acids. Germline V gene lookup returns CDR1 GTSNPN and CDR2 SVGIG (reference sequence). CDR3 in DNA: TGTGCCTGGAGTAAGGGGGCGGTCGGCTACGAGCAGTACTTC. Translating it yields CAWSKGAVGYEQYF.

The V gene is TRBV5-6, the J gene TRBJ1-1; a weak D match, TRBD1 (5 bases). V was clipped by 4 bases and J by 5 bases, with 15 bases between them. The CDR3 runs 14 residues. Germline V gene sequence: CDR1 SGHDT, CDR2 YYEEEE. The CDR3 spells CASSRLNRPTEAFF. Written as DNA, the CDR3 is TGTGCCAGCAGCCGCTTGAACAGGCCTACTGAAGCTTTCTTT.

The V gene is TRBV25-1, the J gene TRBJ1-3, with D unclear. V lost 4 bases and J 1 base, leaving 8 bases between the germline ends. The CDR3 totals 14 residues. The germline V gene has CDR1 MGHDK and CDR2 SYGVNS. The CDR3 here is CASSAPGSGNTIYF. The CDR3 DNA follows: TGTGCCAGCAGTGCCCCGGGGTCTGGAAACACCATATATTTT. Combining the CDR3 with reference TRBV25-1 and TRBJ1-3 gives the whole variable domain EADIYQTPRYLVIGTGKKITLECSQTMGHDKMYWYQQDPGMELHLIHYSYGVNSTEKGDLSSESTVSRIRTEHFPLTLESARPSHTSQYLCASSAPGSGNTIYFGEGSWLTVV.

The chain couples TRBV27 to TRBJ2-7; D is perhaps TRBD1 (6 bases). This CDR3 is 15 amino acids long. The germline V gene encodes CDR1 MNHEY and CDR2 SMNVEV (reference sequence). The V end was cut by 3 bases, the J end by 1 base, with 13 bases between. The DNA of the CDR3 is TGTGCCAGCAGTTTTGTTCAGGGGCCTTCCTACGAGCAGTACTTC. Protein product: CASSFVQGPSYEQYF.

The chain employs TRBV19 and TRBJ1-1; D is perhaps TRBD1 (5 bases). V gave up 1 base and J gave up 1 base, with 13 bases separating them. Looked up from germline, CDR1 is LNHDA and CDR2 is SQIVND (reference sequence). The CDR3 length is 16 residues. Written as DNA, the CDR3 is TGTGCCAGTAGTATAGGTCCCGGGGGAGGGAACACTGAAGCTTTCTTT. This encodes CASSIGPGGGNTEAFF.

J is TRBJ1-2 and V is TRBV7-9, with a weak D call TRBD1 (6 bases). This CDR3 has 14 amino acids. The germline gives CDR1 SEHNR, CDR2 FQNEAQ (reference sequence). V was clipped by 6 bases and J by 7 bases, with 18 bases between them. The CDR3 DNA reads TGTGCCAGCAGTCCTCAACAGGGTCTGGGTGGCTACACCTTC. Encoded protein: CASSPQQGLGGYTF.